This entry describes one T cell receptor beta chain. A read error may produce the germline difference seen at one junction end. This record belongs to a study of regulatory T cells in long-lasting Graves disease. The time point was: newly diagnosed GD, antithyroid drugs for less than 3 months. RNA from PBMCs was the source of the TCR library. Library construction for TCR beta used iRepertoire HTBI primers and Arm-PCR of CDR3 regions. Using its own MiXCR run on the multiplex PCR reads, TCRdb lists one record per CDR3 protein. Of 350,000 to 450,000 distinct CDR3 sequences listed, approximately 15% are singletons. These same records also appear under a second study, on T cells in Graves' hyperthyroidism and ophthalmopathy.

This receptor was obtained from a woman between 35 and 50 years old with Graves disease. The material was peripheral blood mononuclear cells (PBMCs), obtained at new diagnosis, from a patient treated with antithyroid drugs.

DNA for the CDR3: TGTGCCACCAGTAAATCCGGGACGTTGGGGGTCAATAAGCAGTTCTTC. Translating it yields CATSKSGTLGVNKQFF. The gene calls are TRBV24-1 and TRBJ2-1; D could derive from TRBD1 or TRBD2 (5 bases each). Germline CDR1 KGHDR, CDR2 SFDVKD. The CDR3 extends over 16 amino acids.